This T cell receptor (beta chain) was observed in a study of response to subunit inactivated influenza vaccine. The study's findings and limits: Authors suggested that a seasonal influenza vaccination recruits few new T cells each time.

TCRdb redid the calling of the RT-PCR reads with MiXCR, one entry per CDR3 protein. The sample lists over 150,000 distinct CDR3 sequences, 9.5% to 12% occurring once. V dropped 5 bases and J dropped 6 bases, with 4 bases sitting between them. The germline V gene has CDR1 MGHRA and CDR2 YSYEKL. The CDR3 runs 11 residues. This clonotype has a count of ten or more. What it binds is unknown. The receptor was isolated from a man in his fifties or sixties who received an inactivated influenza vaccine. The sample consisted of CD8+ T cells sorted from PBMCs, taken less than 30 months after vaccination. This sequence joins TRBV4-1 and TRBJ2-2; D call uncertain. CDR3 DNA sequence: TGCGCCAGCAGCTCGTCCGGGGAGCTGTTTTTT. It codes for CASSSSGELFF.